The clone carrying this T cell receptor (beta chain) was counted between two and nine times. RNA transcripts yielded amplified TCR beta CDR3 regions. HTBI-primed first-round RT-PCR preceded second-round multiplex PCR. Each CDR3 protein gets one entry after TCRdb re-called the multiplex PCR reads with MiXCR. The table has 200,000 to 250,000 distinct CDR3 sequences, 20% to 25% seen once. The V end was cut by 0 bases, the J end by 9 bases, with 12 bases between. The V gene's germline CDR1 is SGDLS and CDR2 YYNGEE. This CDR3 contains 13 residues. The data stem from a study of Graves' ophthalmopathy and Graves' hyperthyroidism.

J is TRBJ2-5 and V is TRBV9; D may be TRBD2 (6 bases). Sample: peripheral blood. This sequence was found in a woman in her fifties or sixties with Graves' ophthalmopathy. Here the CDR3 DNA reads TGTGCCAGCAGCGTAGGGGACTGGGAGGCCCAGTACTTC. The encoded protein is CASSVGDWEAQYF.